The 17 T cell receptor beta chains given below trace back to one sample, sequenced in a study of shared clonotypes between healthy human individuals. Sequencing was performed with immunoSEQ multiplex PCR; in TCRdb, only in-frame clones are kept and a portion is missing. The sample has roughly 1,500,000 clones; under 99% are singletons. The sequenced sample consisted of naive CD4+ T cells sorted from blood. The subset was: CD45RA+ positively selected. All receptors come from a man under 40 in good health.

This clone was picked up one time. The genes are TRBV29-1 and TRBJ1-1; D gene unclear. The CDR3 runs to 10 residues. Between the trimmed V and J ends, which lost 7 bases and 11 bases, there was a span of 14 bases. The germline V gene has CDR1 SQVTM and CDR2 ANQGSEA. CDR3: CSAWTWRAFF. CDR3 sequence (DNA): TGCAGCGCCTGGACCTGGCGGGCTTTCTTT. Together with reference TRBV29-1 and TRBJ1-1, the CDR3 gives the full variable domain: SAVISQKPSRDICQRGTSLTIQCQVDSQVTMMFWYRQQPGQSLTLIATANQGSEATYESGFVIDKFPISRPNLTFSTLTVSNMSPEDSSIYLCSAWTWRAFFGQGTRLTVV.

The V gene is TRBV4-3, the J gene TRBJ2-4, with TRBD1 identical over 8 bases. V lost 0 bases, J lost 5 bases, and 12 bases stayed unmatched. The CDR3 extends over 18 amino acids. In germline, CDR1 is LGHNA, CDR2 YSLEER. This CDR3 is CASSQDWRQGLSQNIQYF. As DNA, the CDR3 is TGCGCCAGCAGCCAAGATTGGAGACAGGGGTTAAGCCAAAACATTCAGTACTTC.

This sequence joins TRBV18 and TRBJ2-1, with TRBD2 identical over 10 bases. CDR1 is KGHSH, CDR2 LQKENI, per germline. V lost 0 bases, J lost 12 bases, and 11 bases stayed unmatched. The CDR3 totals 16 residues. Here the CDR3 DNA reads TGTGCCAGCTCACCACCTAGGCCTAGCGGGGGATACCGGCAGTTCTTC. This encodes CASSPPRPSGGYRQFF.

The chain couples TRBV7-9 to TRBJ2-1, with 10 bases lining up with TRBD1. Germline CDR1 is SEHNR and CDR2 is FQNEAQ (reference sequence). This CDR3 is built from 16 residues. With V trimmed by 1 base and J by 4 bases, 4 bases remained unmatched. The CDR3 here is CASSLVGTGAYNEQFF. The CDR3, as DNA: TGTGCCAGCAGCTTAGTAGGGACAGGGGCTTACAATGAGCAGTTCTTC.

The table lists this clone with a count of one. The V call is TRBV28, the J call TRBJ1-5; no definite D call. Per the germline V gene, CDR1 is MDHEN and CDR2 is SYDVKM. This CDR3 is built from 16 residues. Trimming shortened V by 6 bases and J by 3 bases, and 18 bases separated the two germline ends. The DNA of the CDR3 is TGTGCCAGCAGGGATACGGATTTTGCACACAATCAGCCCCAGCATTTT. Translated, it gives CASRDTDFAHNQPQHF.

The genes are TRBV19 and TRBJ1-5, with TRBD1 matching 8 bases. The CDR3 sequence is 16 residues long. The V and J ends lost 3 bases and 1 base, in that order; junction bases with no gene match: 5. The V gene's germline CDR1 is LNHDA and CDR2 SQIVND (reference sequence). Here the CDR3 reads CASSIGQGKSNQPQHF. The CDR3 DNA reads TGTGCCAGTAGTATCGGACAGGGAAAGAGCAATCAGCCCCAGCATTTT.

The chain uses TRBV11-2 and TRBJ2-5; TRBD2 matches at 8 bases. The CDR3 loop spans 11 amino acids. The V gene end was trimmed by 5 bases and the J gene end by 9 bases; junction bases not matched to a gene: 2. Germline lookup yields CDR1 SGHAT and CDR2 FQNNGV. CDR3: CASSPGGAQYF. The CDR3, as DNA: TGTGCCAGCAGCCCCGGGGGGGCCCAGTACTTC. The variable domain in full, completed from reference TRBV11-2 and TRBJ2-5, reads EAGVAQSPRYKIIEKRQSVAFWCNPISGHATLYWYQQILGQGPKLLIQFQNNGVVDDSQLPKDRFSAERLKGVDSTLKIQPAKLEDSAVYLCASSPGGAQYFGPGTRLLVL.

This chain uses TRBV5-1 with TRBJ1-1; 8 bases fit TRBD1. Per the germline V gene, CDR1 is SGHRS and CDR2 is YFSETQ. The CDR3 consists of 13 residues. Trimming removed 4 bases from V and 7 bases from J; junction bases left unmatched: 6. CDR3 region: CASSPDRVGEAFF. For the CDR3, the DNA is TGCGCCAGCAGCCCGGACAGGGTCGGTGAAGCTTTCTTT.

This chain uses TRBV18 with TRBJ1-2; 9 bases align to TRBD1. Germline V CDR1 and CDR2: KGHSH, LQKENI. The CDR3 runs to 16 residues. The V and J ends lost 3 bases and 4 bases, in that order; junction bases with no gene match: 9. CDR3 coding DNA: TGTGCCAGCTCACCCTTCCCCGGGACAGGGTCCTATGGCTACACCTTC. Protein product: CASSPFPGTGSYGYTF.

With respect to this clone: Other DNA sequences from this sample encode an identical CDR3 as well. The chain employs TRBV12-5 and TRBJ2-3; D unresolved. Germline loops: CDR1 LGHNT, CDR2 FRNRAP. This CDR3 has 11 residues. Trimming shortened V by 3 bases and J by 6 bases, and 4 bases separated the two germline ends. CDR3 sequence: CASGFGDTQYF. The DNA of the CDR3 is TGTGCTAGTGGTTTTGGGGATACGCAGTATTTT.

The chain employs TRBV15 and TRBJ2-3; perhaps D is TRBD1 or TRBD2 (5 bases each). Germline values: CDR1 LNHNV, CDR2 YYDKDF (reference sequence). CDR3 size: 14 residues. CDR3 amino acids: CAARDPTHTDTQYF. In nucleotides, the CDR3 is TGTGCAGCCAGGGACCCCACACACACAGATACGCAGTATTTT. The variable domain in full, with the rest retrieved from reference TRBV15 and TRBJ2-3, is DAMVIQNPRYQVTQFGKPVTLSCSQTLNHNVMYWYQQKSSQAPKLLFHYYDKDFNNEADTPDNFQSRRPNTSFCFLDIRSPGLGDTAMYLCAARDPTHTDTQYFGPGTRLTVL.

The CDR3 DNA follows: TGTGCCAGCAGCTTAGTGGGACAGCAATTCCAAGAGACCCAGTACTTC. Translated, it gives CASSLVGQQFQETQYF. The chain is built from TRBV7-2 and TRBJ2-5; TRBD1 matches 7 bases. The trim removed 1 base at V and 1 base at J, leaving 6 bases unmatched. There are 16 residues in the CDR3. Germline V gene lookup returns CDR1 SGHTA and CDR2 FQGNSA.

There are a few counts of this clone. Other nucleotide sequences from this sample produce the same CDR3. DNA of the CDR3: TGTGCCAGCAGTTTGGGGTCCTACGAGCAGTACTTC. Its translation: CASSLGSYEQYF. V gene TRBV28 combines with J gene TRBJ2-7, with D hard to call. This CDR3 has 12 residues. V was cut by 3 bases and J by 1 base, with 4 bases left in between. Germline CDR1 and CDR2: MDHEN and SYDVKM.

J is TRBJ2-7 and V is TRBV5-1; 10 positions agree with TRBD2. This CDR3 is 14 amino acids long. The V gene's germline CDR1 is SGHRS and CDR2 YFSETQ. The V and J ends lost 2 bases and 5 bases, in that order; junction bases with no gene match: 4. For the CDR3, the DNA is TGCGCCAGCAGCTTTACTAGCGGGAAAAACGAGCAGTACTTC. As protein: CASSFTSGKNEQYF. The variable domain in full, completed from reference TRBV5-1 and TRBJ2-7, reads KAGVTQTPRYLIKTRGQQVTLSCSPISGHRSVSWYQQTPGQGLQFLFEYFSETQRNKGNFPGRFSGRQFSNSRSEMNVSTLELGDSALYLCASSFTSGKNEQYFGPGTRLTVT.

The table lists this clone with a count of one. The genes are TRBV29-1 and TRBJ2-3; 8 bases agree with TRBD2. The V gene's germline CDR1 is SQVTM and CDR2 ANQGSEA. The CDR3 extends over 17 amino acids. V shed 1 base, J shed 1 base, and the junction held 10 bases outside the gene matches. The CDR3 DNA follows: TGCAGCGTTGAAGCGGCCGGACTAGCTGCCCGCACAGATACGCAGTATTTT. The encoded protein is CSVEAAGLAARTDTQYF.

This chain links TRBV28 with TRBJ2-7, with 7 bases aligning to TRBD2. V was pared by 3 bases and J by 5 bases, with 1 base of the junction left unmatched. There are 12 residues in the CDR3. Germline V gene data show CDR1 as MDHEN and CDR2 as SYDVKM. The CDR3: CASSFTSDEQYF. The CDR3, as DNA: TGTGCCAGCAGTTTTACTAGCGACGAGCAGTACTTC.

The V gene is TRBV27, the J gene TRBJ2-7; 9 bases line up with TRBD1. CDR1 MNHEY and CDR2 SMNVEV come from the germline V gene (reference sequence). J was trimmed by 0 bases and V by 10 bases; bases with no gene match: 7. The CDR3 covers 14 residues. This CDR3 is CAIYSTGGSYEQYF. The DNA for the CDR3 is TGTGCCATCTATTCGACAGGGGGCTCCTACGAGCAGTACTTC.